Each of the 23 T cell receptor beta chains below was sequenced from the same sample in a study of CD39 and CD103 CD8 tumor-infiltrating T cells. TCRdb keeps only in-frame clones here, not all; method: immunoSEQ multiplex PCR. The table shows about 3,500 clones, with roughly three fifths occurring only once. Input material: CD39- CD103- CD8+ T cells sorted from the tumor. Subset noted: CD103-CD39- double-negative CD45RA- CD8 T cells. The source is a human donor with head and neck squamous cell carcinoma.

In this sample, this clone turned up a few times. V and J are TRBV5-1 and TRBJ2-3; no reliable D call. Germline CDR1 reads SGHRS; CDR2 reads YFSETQ. The CDR3 length is 14 residues. Deletions cut 2 bases from V and 4 bases from J, with 11 bases between. The CDR3 bases are TGCGCCAGCAGCTTTAGGCAGGTTTCAGATACGCAGTATTTT. Translation: CASSFRQVSDTQYF.

The J gene is TRBJ2-7, the V gene TRBV7-4, with D perhaps TRBD1 (5 bases). Germline values: CDR1 SGHVT, CDR2 SQSDAQ. The V end lost 0 bases, the J end lost 0 bases, and 6 bases lay between the germline ends. The length of the CDR3 is 14 residues. The CDR3 protein is CASSLAQDSYEQYF. The CDR3, as DNA: TGTGCCAGCAGCTTAGCACAGGACTCCTACGAGCAGTACTTC.

The chain joins TRBV4-3 to TRBJ1-4; a weak D match, TRBD1 (6 bases). The CDR3 is 15 residues long. The germline V gene has CDR1 LGHNA and CDR2 YSLEER. V was trimmed by 0 bases and J by 7 bases, leaving 12 bases between them. The CDR3 DNA follows: TGCGCCAGCAGCCAAGAACAGGGTTATGGTGAAAAACTGTTTTTT. Translating gives CASSQEQGYGEKLFF.

This chain uses TRBV5-6 with TRBJ2-7, with D perhaps TRBD1 or TRBD2 (5 bases each). This CDR3 contains 17 residues. From germline, CDR1 is SGHDT and CDR2 YYEEEE. Between the trimmed V and J ends, which lost 1 base and 0 bases, there was a span of 17 bases. CDR3 region: CASSLTKGSGSSYEQYF. The CDR3 DNA reads as TGTGCCAGCAGCTTGACCAAGGGATCAGGGAGCTCCTACGAGCAGTACTTC.

This chain connects TRBV19 to TRBJ2-1; perhaps TRBD2 as D (5 bases). The germline gives CDR1 LNHDA, CDR2 SQIVND (reference sequence). The V end lost 9 bases, the J end lost 4 bases, and 19 bases lay between the germline ends. The CDR3 runs to 15 residues. The CDR3 DNA follows: TGTGCCAGCCGGACTGCCCATCAGCCTTACAATGAGCAGTTCTTC. Its protein is CASRTAHQPYNEQFF. Full variable domain (missing parts from reference TRBV19 and TRBJ2-1): DGGITQSPKYLFRKEGQNVTLSCEQNLNHDAMYWYRQDPGQGLRLIYYSQIVNDFQKGDIAEGYSVSREKKESFPLTVTSAQKNPTAFYLCASRTAHQPYNEQFFGPGTRLTVL.

This clone was counted a few times. This sequence joins TRBV4-3 and TRBJ1-1; TRBD1 aligns across 8 bases. The CDR3 is 14 amino acids. Per the germline V gene, CDR1 is LGHNA and CDR2 is YSLEER. V was pared by 4 bases and J by 2 bases, with 3 bases of the junction left unmatched. DNA for the CDR3: TGCGCCAGCAGCCGGACAGGGACTAACACTGAAGCTTTCTTT. Its protein is CASSRTGTNTEAFF.

This clone turned up a few times. V usage is TRBV7-9 and J usage is TRBJ1-4; D gene uncertain. CDR1 and CDR2 from the germline V gene are SEHNR and FQNEAQ (reference sequence). The germline V and J ends were trimmed by 5 bases and 7 bases, with 11 bases remaining between them. The CDR3 loop spans 13 amino acids. The CDR3 DNA is TGTGCCAGCAGCCCCGTTTTGGGTGAAAAACTGTTTTTT. It is translated as CASSPVLGEKLFF.

The J gene is TRBJ2-3, the V gene TRBV7-9, with 9 bases identical to TRBD1. Germline loops: CDR1 SEHNR, CDR2 FQNEAQ (reference sequence). The J segment lost 2 bases and the V segment lost 2 bases, leaving 8 bases of the junction unmatched. The CDR3 contains 17 residues. In DNA, the CDR3 is TGTGCCAGCAGCTTACCTCTGGACAGGGGCCACACAGATACGCAGTATTTT. This gives the protein CASSLPLDRGHTDTQYF.

CDR3 loop: CASSIGMGLAGGNEQFF. CDR3 DNA: TGCGCCAGCAGCATTGGTATGGGACTAGCGGGGGGGAATGAGCAGTTCTTC. This sequence joins TRBV5-1 and TRBJ2-1, with 16 positions matching TRBD2. The CDR3 extends over 17 amino acids. CDR1 and CDR2 from the germline V gene are SGHRS and YFSETQ. V lost 4 bases to trimming and J lost 7 bases; unmatched junction nucleotides: 8.

This chain connects TRBV6-5 to TRBJ2-7; no clear D. V dropped 4 bases and J dropped 2 bases, with 12 bases sitting between them. CDR1 MNHEY and CDR2 SVGAGI come from the germline V gene. The CDR3 is 14 amino acids. CDR3 amino acids: CASSFQYLTYEQYF. In nucleotides, the CDR3 is TGTGCCAGCAGTTTCCAATATCTTACCTACGAGCAGTACTTC.

This chain joins TRBV27 and TRBJ2-7; possibly TRBD2 for D (5 bases). This CDR3 region has 21 residues. V was clipped by 3 bases and J by 6 bases, with 36 bases between them. Per germline, CDR1 MNHEY and CDR2 SMNVEV (reference sequence). This chain's CDR3 is CASSFSHRPDPISGPLAEQYF. The CDR3 coding sequence is TGTGCCAGCAGTTTCTCCCATAGGCCGGATCCGATAAGTGGCCCCCTAGCCGAGCAGTACTTC.

The chain uses TRBV27 and TRBJ1-5, with D possibly TRBD1 on 6 matching bases. V was cut by 8 bases and J by 7 bases, with 18 bases left in between. The CDR3 loop spans 14 amino acids. Germline V gene lookup returns CDR1 MNHEY and CDR2 SMNVEV (reference sequence). The CDR3 coding sequence is TGTGCCAGCGGAACCAGACAGGAATACCAGCCCCAGCATTTT. This translates into CASGTRQEYQPQHF.

The rearrangement joins TRBV19 to TRBJ1-5, with D possibly matching TRBD1 (6 bases). CDR3 length: 16 residues. CDR1 LNHDA and CDR2 SQIVND come from the germline V gene (reference sequence). Trimming cost V 3 bases and J 7 bases, with 19 bases left between them. In nucleotides, the CDR3 is TGTGCCAGTAGTATCATCGGCTACAGGGCATTCCAGCCCCAGCATTTT. Translated: CASSIIGYRAFQPQHF.

V usage is TRBV19 and J usage is TRBJ1-1; D gene unclear. Trimming removed 7 bases at V and 5 bases at J, with 11 bases between. Germline CDR1 is LNHDA and CDR2 is SQIVND (reference sequence). The length of the CDR3 is 12 residues. The CDR3: CASMWAETEAFF. Here the CDR3 DNA reads TGTGCCAGTATGTGGGCCGAGACTGAAGCTTTCTTT.

CDR3 residues: CASSLGTSGGNTDTQYF. The CDR3 nucleotides read TGTGCCAGCAGCTTAGGGACTAGCGGGGGGAACACAGATACGCAGTATTTT. This chain connects TRBV7-6 to TRBJ2-3, with TRBD2 matching over 14 bases. The J segment lost 2 bases and the V segment lost 1 base, leaving 2 bases of the junction unmatched. This CDR3 contains 17 residues. Germline V lookup: CDR1 SGHVS, CDR2 FNYEAQ. Full variable domain (outside the CDR3, taken from reference TRBV7-6 and TRBJ2-3): GAGVSQSPRYKVTKRGQDVALRCDPISGHVSLYWYRQALGQGPEFLTYFNYEAQQDKSGLPNDRFSAERPEGSISTLTIQRTEQRDSAMYRCASSLGTSGGNTDTQYFGPGTRLTVL.

The CDR3, as DNA: TGTGCCAGTAGTATCGTGACAGGGGGTGAGACCCAGTACTTC. Protein sequence: CASSIVTGGETQYF. This chain joins TRBV19 and TRBJ2-5; the match to TRBD1 covers 9 bases. V was clipped by 3 bases and J by 5 bases; unmatched bases: 4. The CDR3 consists of 14 residues. Germline V gene data show CDR1 as LNHDA and CDR2 as SQIVND (reference sequence).

This clone was detected only a few times. The rearrangement uses TRBV7-6 and TRBJ2-7, with a weak D call TRBD2 (6 bases). V lost 1 base and J lost 0, with 10 bases in between. The germline CDR1 and CDR2 sequences are SGHVS and FNYEAQ. This CDR3 contains 15 residues. CDR3 nucleotides: TGTGCCAGCAGCTTAGGGGGAGGCAGCTCCTACGAGCAGTACTTC. Encoded protein: CASSLGGGSSYEQYF.

DNA for the CDR3: TGTGCCTTAAGTTCTCCCGGGGGACTCGGCTACACCTTC. Its translation: CALSSPGGLGYTF. The rearrangement joins TRBV19 to TRBJ1-2; D might be TRBD1 (5 bases). The CDR3 runs to 13 residues. CDR1 and CDR2 (germline): LNHDA, SQIVND (reference sequence). Trimming cost V 11 bases and J 8 bases, with 21 bases left between them.

V usage is TRBV2 and J usage is TRBJ1-5; D possibly corresponds to TRBD1 (5 bases). Germline V gene sequence: CDR1 SNHLY, CDR2 FYNNEI. Trimming stripped 5 bases from V and 4 bases from J, with 12 bases between. CDR3 length: 14 amino acids. CDR3 nucleotide sequence: TGTGCCAGCAGTCGACAGAGCCCGAATCAGCCCCAGCATTTT. Translation gives CASSRQSPNQPQHF.

V is TRBV4-3 and J is TRBJ2-2; TRBD2 is a possible D gene (5 bases). Trimming removed 2 bases at V and 6 bases at J, with 13 bases between. The germline gives CDR1 LGHNA, CDR2 YSLEER. The CDR3 has 15 amino acids. This CDR3 reads CASSQSLAMAGELFF. For the CDR3, the DNA is TGCGCCAGCAGCCAATCGCTAGCTATGGCCGGGGAGCTGTTTTTT.

The chain combines TRBV4-1 with TRBJ2-3; 8 bases fit TRBD2. V lost 0 bases, J lost 2 bases, and 10 bases stayed unmatched. The CDR3 loop spans 18 amino acids. In germline, CDR1 is MGHRA, CDR2 YSYEKL. Here the CDR3 DNA reads TGCGCCAGCAGCCAAGAAAGTGCGGTCGGGGGGGCCACAGATACGCAGTATTTT. Translation: CASSQESAVGGATDTQYF.

The V call is TRBV11-2, the J call TRBJ2-3; TRBD2 matches at 10 bases. The ends lost 5 bases at V and 4 bases at J; junction bases unmatched: 6. The V gene's germline CDR1 is SGHAT and CDR2 FQNNGV. This CDR3 comprises 15 residues. The DNA for the CDR3 is TGTGCCAGCAGCCTCACTAGCGGGGTTGCAGATACGCAGTATTTT. Translation gives CASSLTSGVADTQYF.

V and J are TRBV27 and TRBJ1-5; the match to TRBD1 covers 8 bases. This CDR3 is built from 16 residues. Germline CDR1 is MNHEY and CDR2 is SMNVEV (reference sequence). The V segment lost 6 bases and the J segment 5 bases; nucleotides outside the gene matches: 12. In nucleotides, the CDR3 is TGTGCCAGCAGCCTTTTTGGACAGGGCAGGCATCAGCCCCAGCATTTT. As protein: CASSLFGQGRHQPQHF.